The clone carrying this T cell receptor beta chain was picked up many times. Its antigen is undetermined. TCR beta CDR3 sequences were amplified from RNA transcripts. First-round RT-PCR with HTBI primers amplified the TCR CDR3 region. TCRdb re-called the multiplex PCR reads with MiXCR, one entry per CDR3 protein. The sample comprises around 300,000 distinct CDR3 sequences, approximately 15% of which are singletons, and around 32% rests with the top ten. The data were obtained in a study of T cells in Graves' hyperthyroidism and ophthalmopathy. Study-level information: Peripheral blood was secured at the point of initial diagnosis, before any treatment.

Broader study findings: The model anticipated ophthalmopathy a median around six months pre-onset.

V lost 1 base and J lost 1, with 8 bases in between. Per the germline V gene, CDR1 is SEHNR and CDR2 is FQNEAQ (reference sequence). The CDR3 consists of 15 residues. Sequences were obtained from blood. The chain is built from TRBV7-9 and TRBJ2-1; unclear D gene. This TCR derives from a woman aged 40-49 years with Graves' ophthalmopathy. The CDR3 coding sequence is TGTGCCAGCAGCTTAGGGTCGCCTTCCTACAATGAGCAGTTCTTC. It specifies CASSLGSPSYNEQFF.